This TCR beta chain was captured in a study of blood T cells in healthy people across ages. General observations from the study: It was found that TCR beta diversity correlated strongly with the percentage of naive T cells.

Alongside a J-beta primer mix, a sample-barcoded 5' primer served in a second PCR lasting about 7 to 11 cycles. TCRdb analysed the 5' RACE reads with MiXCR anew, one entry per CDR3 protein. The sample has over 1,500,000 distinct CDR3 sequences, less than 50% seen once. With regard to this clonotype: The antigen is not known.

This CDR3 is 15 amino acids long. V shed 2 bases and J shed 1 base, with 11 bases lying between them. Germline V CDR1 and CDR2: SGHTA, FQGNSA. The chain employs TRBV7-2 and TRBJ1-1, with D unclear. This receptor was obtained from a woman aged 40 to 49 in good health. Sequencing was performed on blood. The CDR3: CASSLKVAENTEAFF. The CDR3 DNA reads TGTGCCAGCAGCTTAAAGGTGGCAGAGAACACTGAAGCTTTCTTT.